Reported below is one T cell receptor beta chain. Antigen specificity is unknown. This record comes from a study of blood T cells in healthy people across ages. CDR3 length: 13 residues. Roughly 10 milliliters of peripheral blood were drawn from each donor. Samples had at least 6.5 million PBMCs isolated from them. Through a sample-barcoded 5' primer and a J-beta primer mix, a second PCR was run for roughly 7 to 11 cycles. TCRdb reanalysed the 5' RACE reads using MiXCR and keeps one entry per CDR3 protein. The sample lists almost 800,000 distinct CDR3 sequences; 58% were seen once. Study-level results: The authors considered diversity estimates from one million T cells to be underestimates. Long-lived donors had more naive CD4+ cells and higher diversity than aged donors.

J is TRBJ2-5 and V is TRBV12-3 or TRBV12-4; D gene unclear. The assigned J gene may be wrong: the sequence end matches TRBJ2-7 better. The sample taken for sequencing was blood. This TCR was recovered from a man between 25 and 39 years old in good health. This CDR3 is CASSYASHYEQYF. In nucleotides, the CDR3 is TGTGCCAGCAGTTACGCGTCCCACTACGAGCAGTACTTC.